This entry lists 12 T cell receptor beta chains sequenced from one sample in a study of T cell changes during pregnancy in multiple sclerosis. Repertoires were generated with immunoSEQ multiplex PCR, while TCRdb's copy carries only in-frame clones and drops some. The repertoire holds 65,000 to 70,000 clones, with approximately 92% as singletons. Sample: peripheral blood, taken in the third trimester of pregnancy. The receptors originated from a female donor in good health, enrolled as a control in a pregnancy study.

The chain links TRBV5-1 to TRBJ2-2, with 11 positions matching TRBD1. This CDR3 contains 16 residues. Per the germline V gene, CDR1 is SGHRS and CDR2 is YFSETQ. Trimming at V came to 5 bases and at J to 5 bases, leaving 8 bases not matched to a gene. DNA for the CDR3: TGCGCCAGCAGTCCCTCGGGACAGGGGGGAACCGGGGAGCTGTTTTTT. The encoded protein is CASSPSGQGGTGELFF.

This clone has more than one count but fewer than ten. CDR3 coding DNA: TGTGCCTGGAGTGTTTCGGTTTCTGGAAACACCATATATTTT. Amino acid sequence: CAWSVSVSGNTIYF. The chain is built from TRBV30 and TRBJ1-3, with D uncertain. The germline V gene encodes CDR1 GTSNPN and CDR2 SVGIG (reference sequence). This CDR3 is built from 14 residues. V was cut by 0 bases and J by 1 base, with 7 bases left in between.

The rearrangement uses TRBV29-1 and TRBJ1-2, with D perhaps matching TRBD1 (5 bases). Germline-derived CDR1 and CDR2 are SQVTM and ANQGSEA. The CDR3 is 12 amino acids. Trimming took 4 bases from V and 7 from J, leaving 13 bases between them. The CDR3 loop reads CSVASGHFGYTF. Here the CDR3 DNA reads TGCAGCGTTGCCTCAGGGCATTTTGGCTACACCTTC.

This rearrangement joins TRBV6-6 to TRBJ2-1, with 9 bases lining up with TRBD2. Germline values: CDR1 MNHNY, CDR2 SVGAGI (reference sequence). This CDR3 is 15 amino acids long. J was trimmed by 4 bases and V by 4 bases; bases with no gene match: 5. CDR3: CASSSRAGGYNEQFF. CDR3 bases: TGTGCCAGCAGTTCGAGGGCGGGGGGGTACAATGAGCAGTTCTTC.

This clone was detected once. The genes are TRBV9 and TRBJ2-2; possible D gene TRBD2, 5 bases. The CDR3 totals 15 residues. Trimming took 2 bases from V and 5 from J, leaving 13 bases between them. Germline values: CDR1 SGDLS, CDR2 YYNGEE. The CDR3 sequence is CASSVEGLATGELFF. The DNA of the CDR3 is TGTGCCAGCAGCGTTGAGGGATTGGCGACCGGGGAGCTGTTTTTT.

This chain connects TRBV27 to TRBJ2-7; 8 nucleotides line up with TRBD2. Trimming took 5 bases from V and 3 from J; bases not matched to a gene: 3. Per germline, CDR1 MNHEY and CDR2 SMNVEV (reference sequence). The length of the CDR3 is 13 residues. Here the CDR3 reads CASSPSGFYEQYF. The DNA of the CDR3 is TGTGCCAGCAGTCCTAGCGGGTTCTACGAGCAGTACTTC.

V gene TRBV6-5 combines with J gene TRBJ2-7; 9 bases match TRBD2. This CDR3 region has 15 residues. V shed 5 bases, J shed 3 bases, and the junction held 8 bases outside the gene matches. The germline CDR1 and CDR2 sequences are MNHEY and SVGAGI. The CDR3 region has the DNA TGTGCCAGCAGTCCAAATAGCGGGGGCCGCTACGAGCAGTACTTC. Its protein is CASSPNSGGRYEQYF.

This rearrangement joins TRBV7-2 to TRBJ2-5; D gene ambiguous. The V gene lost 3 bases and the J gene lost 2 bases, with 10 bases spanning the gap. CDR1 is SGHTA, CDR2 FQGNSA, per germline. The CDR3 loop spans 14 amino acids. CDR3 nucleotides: TGTGCCAGCAGCTTGGCCCTGCCTCAAGAGACCCAGTACTTC. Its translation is CASSLALPQETQYF. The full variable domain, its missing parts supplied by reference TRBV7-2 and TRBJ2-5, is GAGVSQSPSNKVTEKGKDVELRCDPISGHTALYWYRQSLGQGLEFLIYFQGNSAPDKSGLPSDRFSAERTGGSVSTLTIQRTQQEDSAVYLCASSLALPQETQYFGPGTRLLVL.

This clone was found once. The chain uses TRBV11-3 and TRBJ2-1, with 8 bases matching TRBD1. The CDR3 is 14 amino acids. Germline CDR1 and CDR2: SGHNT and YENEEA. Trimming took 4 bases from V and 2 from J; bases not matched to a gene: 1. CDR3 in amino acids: CASSSQGAYNEQFF. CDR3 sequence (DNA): TGTGCCAGCAGCTCACAGGGGGCCTACAATGAGCAGTTCTTC.

In nucleotides, the CDR3 is TGTGCCAGCAGCCCGTGGACAGCGTCTCAGTACTTC. Translation: CASSPWTASQYF. V usage is TRBV7-9 and J usage is TRBJ2-7; possible D gene TRBD1, 6 bases. The V gene's germline CDR1 is SEHNR and CDR2 FQNEAQ (reference sequence). CDR3 size: 12 residues. V was shortened by 5 bases and J by 10 bases, with 15 bases between the two germline ends.

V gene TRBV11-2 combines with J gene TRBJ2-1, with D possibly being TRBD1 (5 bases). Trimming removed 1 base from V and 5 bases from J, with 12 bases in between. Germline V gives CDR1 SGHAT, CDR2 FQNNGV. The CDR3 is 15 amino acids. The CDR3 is CASSLGQLQDNEQFF. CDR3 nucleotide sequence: TGTGCCAGCAGCTTAGGACAGTTACAGGACAATGAGCAGTTCTTC.

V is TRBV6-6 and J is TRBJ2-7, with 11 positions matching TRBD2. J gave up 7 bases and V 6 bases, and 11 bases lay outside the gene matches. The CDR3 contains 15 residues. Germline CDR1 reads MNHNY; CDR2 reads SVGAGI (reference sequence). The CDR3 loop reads CASSRLSGRAREQYF. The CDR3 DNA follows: TGTGCCAGCAGCCGACTTAGCGGGAGGGCCCGAGAGCAGTACTTC.